These 32 T cell receptor beta chains originate from one sample sequenced in a study of cytomegalovirus exposure and HLA in healthy donors (TCRdb year 2017). The library came from the immunoSEQ multiplex PCR assay. A mixture of 60 forward primers for TCR Vbeta segments and 13 reverse primers for TCR Jbeta segments was used in the multiplex PCR. The table comes from immuneACCESS by way of TCRdb, which keeps in-frame sequences with V and J called. Part of the clones is missing from these tables; in studies checked, under half for an unresolved V gene and the rest for unknown reasons. Present in this sample are around 220,000 clones, roughly 83% of which were seen just once. Approximately 1.5% of the sample belongs to the ten largest clones. Sequenced sample: PBMCs. All receptors come from a girl aged 10 to 17 in good health and CMV-seronegative.

J is TRBJ1-1 and V is TRBV7-8; no clear D gene. CDR1 is SGHVS, CDR2 FQNEAQ, per germline. The V end was cut by 2 bases, the J end by 8 bases, with 9 bases between. The CDR3 sequence is 12 residues long. The CDR3 DNA is TGTGCCAGCAGCTTATTGGTCACAGAAGCTTTCTTT. Protein sequence: CASSLLVTEAFF.

V usage is TRBV7-8 and J usage is TRBJ2-3, with TRBD2 matching over 8 bases. This CDR3 spans 15 amino acids. In germline, CDR1 is SGHVS, CDR2 FQNEAQ. V lost 3 bases to trimming and J lost 6 bases; unmatched junction nucleotides: 8. In DNA, the CDR3 is TGTGCCAGCAGCTTGGTCGGGGGGGCTGGTGATACGCAGTATTTT. Protein product: CASSLVGGAGDTQYF.

A single count supports this clone. The rearrangement joins TRBV6-5 to TRBJ2-4; D remains unclear. CDR1 is MNHEY and CDR2 is SVGAGI in the germline V gene. V shed 7 bases and J shed 9 bases, with 10 bases lying between them. The CDR3 sequence is 11 residues long. The CDR3 region has the DNA TGTGCCAGCACCAACCGGTCCATTCAGTACTTC. Encoded protein: CASTNRSIQYF.

The J gene is TRBJ2-7, the V gene TRBV28, with 7 bases aligning to TRBD1. V gave up 6 bases and J gave up 4 bases; unmatched junction bases: 12. The CDR3 totals 15 residues. Germline lookup yields CDR1 MDHEN and CDR2 SYDVKM. The chain's CDR3 is CASSIDREILYEQYF. The CDR3 DNA sequence: TGTGCCAGCAGCATCGACAGGGAGATATTGTACGAGCAGTACTTC. The full variable domain, with the rest looked up from reference TRBV28 and TRBJ2-7, is DVKVTQSSRYLVKRTGEKVFLECVQDMDHENMFWYRQDPGLGLRLIYFSYDVKMKEKGDIPEGYSVSREKKERFSLILESASTNQTSMYLCASSIDREILYEQYFGPGTRLTVT.

About this clone itself: The junction differs from germline at one of its ends, possibly a read error. CDR3 amino acids: CSSSLDIQGSYF. The CDR3 DNA reads as TGTTCCAGCAGCTTAGATATACAGGGGTCCTATTTT. The gene calls are TRBV7-9 and TRBJ2-3; 7 bases are shared with TRBD1. This CDR3 spans 12 amino acids. Germline V gene data show CDR1 as SEHNR and CDR2 as FQNEAQ (reference sequence).

The genes are TRBV7-9 and TRBJ2-7; 9 bases fit TRBD1. Unmatched junction bases numbered 5, after V lost 4 bases and J lost 4 bases. The CDR3 totals 14 residues. The V gene's germline CDR1 is SEHNR and CDR2 FQNEAQ (reference sequence). In DNA form, the CDR3 reads TGTGCCAGCAGCTCGGGACAGGGCGGTTACGAGCAGTACTTC. Translated, it gives CASSSGQGGYEQYF.

The rearrangement links TRBV28 to TRBJ1-2, with D unresolved. CDR3 length: 14 residues. V lost 5 bases and J lost 0, with 10 bases in between. Germline V gene sequence: CDR1 MDHEN, CDR2 SYDVKM. The CDR3 nucleotides are TGTGCCAGCAGTGGAGTCCCAGCTAACTATGGCTACACCTTC. Its translation is CASSGVPANYGYTF.

This clone has more than one count but fewer than ten. The chain links TRBV5-1 to TRBJ2-4, with D unresolved. The CDR3 has 15 amino acids. Germline CDR1 is SGHRS and CDR2 is YFSETQ. The V end was cut by 0 bases, the J end by 0 bases, with 7 bases between. The CDR3 sequence: CASSLGHLAKNIQYF. The CDR3 DNA is TGCGCCAGCAGCTTGGGACACCTAGCCAAAAACATTCAGTACTTC. The full variable domain, with the rest looked up from reference TRBV5-1 and TRBJ2-4, is KAGVTQTPRYLIKTRGQQVTLSCSPISGHRSVSWYQQTPGQGLQFLFEYFSETQRNKGNFPGRFSGRQFSNSRSEMNVSTLELGDSALYLCASSLGHLAKNIQYFGAGTRLSVL.

The rearrangement links TRBV5-8 to TRBJ2-6; 11 bases map to TRBD2. Germline lookup yields CDR1 SGHTS and CDR2 YDEGEE. Losses at the gene ends were 7 bases for V and 0 bases for J; bases not matched to a gene: 6. This CDR3 has 17 amino acids. CDR3: CASSTSGASSGANVLTF. CDR3 bases: TGTGCCAGCTCGACTAGCGGGGCGTCCTCTGGGGCCAACGTCCTGACTTTC.

The chain carries TRBV28 and TRBJ1-5, with 7 bases fitting TRBD1. J was trimmed by 0 bases and V by 6 bases; bases with no gene match: 5. Germline values: CDR1 MDHEN, CDR2 SYDVKM. The CDR3 is made up of 15 amino acids. DNA for the CDR3: TGTGCCAGCAGACTACAGGGGACTAGCAATCAGCCCCAGCATTTT. Translating it yields CASRLQGTSNQPQHF.

The CDR3 sequence: CASSSRDRGLTDTQYF. The CDR3 region has the DNA TGTGCCAGCAGCTCCCGGGACAGGGGGCTAACAGATACGCAGTATTTT. This chain uses TRBV14 with TRBJ2-3, with 12 nucleotides matching TRBD1. The CDR3 runs to 16 residues. V lost 5 bases and J lost 3; bases outside the gene matches: 6. Germline CDR1 reads SGHDN; CDR2 reads FVKESK.

The rearrangement joins TRBV6-6 to TRBJ1-2, with D hard to call. Per the germline V gene, CDR1 is MNHNY and CDR2 is SVGAGI (reference sequence). The V gene lost 0 bases and the J gene lost 0 bases, with 5 bases spanning the gap. This CDR3 is built from 14 residues. DNA of the CDR3: TGTGCCAGCAGTTACTCGGGAGCTAACTATGGCTACACCTTC. Protein product: CASSYSGANYGYTF.

The chain carries TRBV28 and TRBJ2-7; 9 positions agree with TRBD1. Germline V gene sequence: CDR1 MDHEN, CDR2 SYDVKM. After removal of 7 bases from V and 2 bases from J, the junction contained 12 bases not matched to a gene. This CDR3 comprises 16 residues. CDR3 protein: CASTASPGQGAYEQYF. The CDR3 DNA reads as TGTGCCAGCACCGCTTCACCGGGACAGGGTGCCTACGAGCAGTACTTC.

The chain uses TRBV28 and TRBJ2-7; 7 bases align to TRBD1. This CDR3 is built from 16 residues. V trimming: 3 bases; J trimming: 0 bases; junction bases outside the gene matches: 8. Germline assignment: CDR1 MDHEN and CDR2 SYDVKM. This chain's CDR3 is CASSFPPGQSSYEQYF. CDR3 in DNA: TGTGCCAGCAGTTTCCCCCCGGGACAGAGCTCCTACGAGCAGTACTTC.

The chain combines TRBV4-3 with TRBJ2-7; TRBD1 agrees at 8 bases. CDR1 and CDR2 (germline): LGHNA, YSLEER. The CDR3 spans 17 residues. The J segment lost 4 bases and the V segment lost 4 bases, leaving 15 bases of the junction unmatched. CDR3 residues: CASSPRLPGQEKYEQYF. The CDR3 coding sequence is TGCGCCAGCAGCCCCCGACTCCCGGGACAGGAGAAGTACGAGCAGTACTTC.

The chain recombines TRBV5-1 with TRBJ2-3; possibly TRBD1 for D (5 bases). The CDR3 extends over 13 amino acids. The germline V and J ends were trimmed by 4 bases and 2 bases, with 8 bases remaining between them. Germline V gene lookup returns CDR1 SGHRS and CDR2 YFSETQ. This chain's CDR3 is CASSVRDTDTQYF. CDR3 DNA sequence: TGCGCCAGCAGCGTCAGGGACACAGATACGCAGTATTTT. Together with reference TRBV5-1 and TRBJ2-3, the CDR3 gives the full variable domain: KAGVTQTPRYLIKTRGQQVTLSCSPISGHRSVSWYQQTPGQGLQFLFEYFSETQRNKGNFPGRFSGRQFSNSRSEMNVSTLELGDSALYLCASSVRDTDTQYFGPGTRLTVL.

This clone occurred a few times. The V call is TRBV6-1, the J call TRBJ2-5, with 8 bases that match TRBD2. Germline CDR1 and CDR2: MNHNS and SASEGT. The CDR3 extends over 13 amino acids. J lost 10 bases, V lost 6 bases, and 10 bases had no gene match. The CDR3 reads CASRGAGGVLQYF. The CDR3 nucleotides are TGTGCCAGCAGGGGGGCGGGGGGTGTACTCCAGTACTTC.

The chain uses TRBV10-2 and TRBJ2-5, with a possible D match to TRBD2 (5 bases). Between the trimmed V and J ends, which lost 6 bases and 4 bases, there was a span of 6 bases. CDR3 length: 11 residues. The germline gives CDR1 WSHSY, CDR2 SAAADI. The CDR3 spells CASRAGETQYF. The CDR3 region has the DNA TGCGCCAGCAGGGCGGGAGAGACCCAGTACTTC.

This chain links TRBV7-9 with TRBJ1-4; 7 bases line up with TRBD1. Per germline, CDR1 SEHNR and CDR2 FQNEAQ (reference sequence). The trim removed 5 bases at V and 6 bases at J, leaving 9 bases unmatched. CDR3 size: 15 residues. CDR3 bases: TGTGCCAGCAGCACCAGACAGGGCGGGTATGAAAAACTGTTTTTT. This encodes CASSTRQGGYEKLFF.

The J gene is TRBJ2-5, the V gene TRBV7-6, with unresolved D. Germline V CDR1 and CDR2: SGHVS, FNYEAQ. V lost 3 bases and J 0 bases, leaving 11 bases between the germline ends. This CDR3 has 15 amino acids. Here the CDR3 reads CASSLALRNQETQYF. The CDR3 DNA reads as TGTGCCAGCAGCTTGGCGCTCAGGAACCAAGAGACCCAGTACTTC.

The chain joins TRBV6-4 to TRBJ2-2; the match to TRBD1 covers 7 bases. This CDR3 comprises 15 residues. V lost 8 bases, J lost 3 bases, and 9 bases stayed unmatched. Germline V gives CDR1 MRHNA, CDR2 SNTAGT. CDR3 residues: CASGPTGTDTGELFF. Written as DNA, the CDR3 is TGTGCCAGCGGACCGACAGGGACCGACACCGGGGAGCTGTTTTTT.

This chain links TRBV7-9 with TRBJ2-7, with TRBD2 matching over 11 bases. The CDR3 is 14 amino acids. Looked up from germline, CDR1 is SEHNR and CDR2 is FQNEAQ (reference sequence). V was pared by 5 bases and J by 0 bases, with 0 bases of the junction left unmatched. DNA of the CDR3: TGTGCCAGCAGCACTAGCGGGGGCTCCTACGAGCAGTACTTC. Protein sequence: CASSTSGGSYEQYF.

The chain recombines TRBV5-1 with TRBJ1-3; D is unresolved. This CDR3 comprises 16 residues. The germline V gene has CDR1 SGHRS and CDR2 YFSETQ. Deletions cut 0 bases from V and 0 bases from J, with 10 bases between. As DNA, the CDR3 is TGCGCCAGCAGCTTGGAACAGACTAACTCTGGAAACACCATATATTTT. Translating it yields CASSLEQTNSGNTIYF.

The DNA for the CDR3 is TGTGCCAGCAGTTTAAACCCCGGGACAGGGGTCGGCTACACCTTC. Translating gives CASSLNPGTGVGYTF. The genes are TRBV28 and TRBJ1-2, with 10 bases that match TRBD1. Germline values: CDR1 MDHEN, CDR2 SYDVKM. This CDR3 has 15 residues. Unmatched junction bases numbered 8, after V lost 2 bases and J lost 8 bases.

The chain links TRBV2 to TRBJ2-5, with 7 bases aligning to TRBD2. Germline-derived CDR1 and CDR2 are SNHLY and FYNNEI. J gave up 7 bases and V 3 bases, and 2 bases lay outside the gene matches. The CDR3 totals 12 residues. The CDR3 protein is CASSDWGGTQYF. Written as DNA, the CDR3 is TGTGCCAGCAGTGATTGGGGGGGGACCCAGTACTTC. Variable domain in full (rest from reference TRBV2 and TRBJ2-5): EPEVTQTPSHQVTQMGQEVILRCVPISNHLYFYWYRQILGQKVEFLVSFYNNEISEKSEIFDDQFSVERPDGSNFTLKIRSTKLEDSAMYFCASSDWGGTQYFGPGTRLLVL.

This clone was seen just once. This chain joins TRBV18 and TRBJ2-5; D gene uncertain. The CDR3 has 14 amino acids. V lost 1 base, J lost 7 bases, and 13 bases lay in between. CDR1 and CDR2 from the germline V gene are KGHSH and LQKENI. CDR3 in amino acids: CASSPQRDEGTQYF. The CDR3 DNA follows: TGTGCCAGCTCACCACAGCGAGACGAAGGGACCCAGTACTTC.

The rearrangement uses TRBV30 and TRBJ1-4; no reliable D call. Germline CDR1 GTSNPN, CDR2 SVGIG (reference sequence). This CDR3 comprises 16 residues. V was clipped by 0 bases and J by 6 bases, with 17 bases between them. Here the CDR3 reads CAWSVTGILRDEKLFF. DNA for the CDR3: TGTGCCTGGAGTGTAACTGGTATCCTCCGGGATGAAAAACTGTTTTTT.

The chain links TRBV5-1 to TRBJ2-7; TRBD2 agrees at 8 bases. V was pared by 0 bases and J by 3 bases, with 8 bases of the junction left unmatched. The CDR3 runs to 16 residues. Per germline, CDR1 SGHRS and CDR2 YFSETQ. CDR3 protein: CASSLGTGRVGYEQYF. The CDR3 nucleotides read TGCGCCAGCAGCTTGGGGACCGGGAGGGTCGGCTACGAGCAGTACTTC.

V gene TRBV25-1 combines with J gene TRBJ2-3; 7 nucleotides agree with TRBD1. This CDR3 has 15 amino acids. Germline CDR1 reads MGHDK; CDR2 reads SYGVNS. The V segment lost 1 base and the J segment 3 bases; nucleotides outside the gene matches: 4. The CDR3 spells CASSESGRGTDTQYF. CDR3 nucleotide sequence: TGTGCCAGCAGTGAATCTGGCAGGGGGACAGATACGCAGTATTTT.

The V and J genes are TRBV7-8 and TRBJ2-2, with 7 bases lining up with TRBD1. V lost 1 base to trimming and J lost 5 bases; unmatched junction nucleotides: 4. Germline CDR1 SGHVS, CDR2 FQNEAQ. CDR3 length: 15 amino acids. CDR3 DNA: TGTGCCAGCAGCTTAGGACAGGGTTGGACCGGGGAGCTGTTTTTT. It is translated as CASSLGQGWTGELFF.

The chain uses TRBV5-4 and TRBJ1-2, with 10 bases lining up with TRBD1. The CDR3 has 14 amino acids. CDR1 and CDR2 (germline): SGHNT, YYREEE (reference sequence). Trimming at V came to 2 bases and at J to 4 bases, leaving 2 bases not matched to a gene. CDR3 protein: CASSLWDRGYGYTF. CDR3 nucleotide sequence: TGTGCCAGCAGCTTATGGGACAGGGGCTATGGCTACACCTTC.

The chain joins TRBV28 to TRBJ2-1; TRBD2 aligns across 8 bases. Germline-derived CDR1 and CDR2 are MDHEN and SYDVKM. The CDR3 is made up of 19 amino acids. V lost 4 bases and J lost 6; bases outside the gene matches: 20. The CDR3 DNA reads as TGTGCCAGCAGTTCAACATACGGGGGCGTAGGGACTAGGCCCAATGAGCAGTTCTTC. Protein sequence: CASSSTYGGVGTRPNEQFF.